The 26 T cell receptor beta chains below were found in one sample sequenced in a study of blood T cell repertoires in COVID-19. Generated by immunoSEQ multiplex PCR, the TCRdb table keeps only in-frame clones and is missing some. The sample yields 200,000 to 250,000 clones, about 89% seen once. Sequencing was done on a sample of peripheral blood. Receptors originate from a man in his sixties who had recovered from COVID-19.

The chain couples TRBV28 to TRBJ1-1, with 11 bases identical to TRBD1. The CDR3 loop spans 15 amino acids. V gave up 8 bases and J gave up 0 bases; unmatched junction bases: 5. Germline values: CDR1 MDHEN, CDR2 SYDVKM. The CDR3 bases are TGTGCCAGCTCTTTGGGACAGGGGGTGAACACTGAAGCTTTCTTT. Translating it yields CASSLGQGVNTEAFF.

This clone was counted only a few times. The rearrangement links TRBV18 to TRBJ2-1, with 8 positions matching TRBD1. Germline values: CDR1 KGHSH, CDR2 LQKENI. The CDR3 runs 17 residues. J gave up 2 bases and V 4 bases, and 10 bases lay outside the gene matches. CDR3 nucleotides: TGTGCCAGCTCACTATCGACAGGGGACGGGGCCTACAATGAGCAGTTCTTC. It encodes CASSLSTGDGAYNEQFF.

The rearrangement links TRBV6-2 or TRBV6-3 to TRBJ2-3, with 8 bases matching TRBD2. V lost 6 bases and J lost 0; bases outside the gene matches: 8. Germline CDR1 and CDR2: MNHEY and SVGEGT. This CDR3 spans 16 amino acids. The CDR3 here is CASSQIAGPSTDTQYF. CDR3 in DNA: TGTGCCAGCAGCCAGATAGCGGGACCTAGCACAGATACGCAGTATTTT.

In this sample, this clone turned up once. In nucleotides, the CDR3 is TGTGCCAGCAGTGCCACCGGGACTAGCGGATCCTACGAGCAGTACTTC. Translating it yields CASSATGTSGSYEQYF. The chain employs TRBV27 and TRBJ2-7; 11 bases map to TRBD2. Trimming took 5 bases from V and 1 from J; bases not matched to a gene: 7. CDR3 size: 16 residues. In germline, CDR1 is MNHEY, CDR2 SMNVEV (reference sequence).

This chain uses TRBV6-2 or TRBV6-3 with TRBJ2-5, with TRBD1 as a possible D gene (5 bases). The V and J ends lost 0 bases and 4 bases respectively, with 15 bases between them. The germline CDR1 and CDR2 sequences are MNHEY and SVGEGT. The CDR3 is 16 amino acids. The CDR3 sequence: CASSYSMSAGRETQYF. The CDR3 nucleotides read TGTGCCAGCAGTTACTCAATGTCGGCAGGGCGAGAGACCCAGTACTTC.

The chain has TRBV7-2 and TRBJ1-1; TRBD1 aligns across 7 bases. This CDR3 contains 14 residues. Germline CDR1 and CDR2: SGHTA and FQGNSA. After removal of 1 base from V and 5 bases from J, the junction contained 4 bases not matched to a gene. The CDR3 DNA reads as TGTGCCAGCAGCTTAGATCAGGGGGGTACTGAAGCTTTCTTT. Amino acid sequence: CASSLDQGGTEAFF.

The CDR3 DNA reads as TGTGCCAGCAGTTTTAGGACAGTCGTAAGTGGACTGTTTTTT. Translation: CASSFRTVVSGLFF. V usage is TRBV28 and J usage is TRBJ1-4; D might be TRBD1 (6 bases). Looked up from germline, CDR1 is MDHEN and CDR2 is SYDVKM. There are 14 residues in the CDR3. V lost 3 bases to trimming and J lost 13 bases, with 18 bases between them.

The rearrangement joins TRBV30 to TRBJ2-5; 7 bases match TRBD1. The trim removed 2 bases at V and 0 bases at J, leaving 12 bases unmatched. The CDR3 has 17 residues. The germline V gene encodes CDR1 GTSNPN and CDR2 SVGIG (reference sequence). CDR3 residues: CAWSFNRGGPYQETQYF. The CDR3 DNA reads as TGTGCCTGGAGTTTTAACCGAGGGGGCCCGTACCAAGAGACCCAGTACTTC.

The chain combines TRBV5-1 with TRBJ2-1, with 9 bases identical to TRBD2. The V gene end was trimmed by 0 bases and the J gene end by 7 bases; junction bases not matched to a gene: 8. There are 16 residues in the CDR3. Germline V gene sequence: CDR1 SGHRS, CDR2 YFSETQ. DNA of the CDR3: TGCGCCAGCAGCTTGGAACCTCACGCGGGGGGGAATGAGCAGTTCTTC. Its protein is CASSLEPHAGGNEQFF.

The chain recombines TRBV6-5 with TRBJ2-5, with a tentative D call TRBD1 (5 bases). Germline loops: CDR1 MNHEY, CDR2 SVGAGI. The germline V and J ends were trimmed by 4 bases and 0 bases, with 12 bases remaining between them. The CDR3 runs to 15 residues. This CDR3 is CASSSAQGYQETQYF. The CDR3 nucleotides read TGTGCCAGCAGTTCGGCTCAGGGTTACCAAGAGACCCAGTACTTC.

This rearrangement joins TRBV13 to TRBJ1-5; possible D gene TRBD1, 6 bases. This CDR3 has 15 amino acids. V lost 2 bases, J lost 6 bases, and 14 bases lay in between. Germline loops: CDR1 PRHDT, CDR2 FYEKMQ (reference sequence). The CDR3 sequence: CASSLWLRGGQPQHF. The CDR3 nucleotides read TGTGCCAGCAGCTTATGGCTAAGGGGGGGTCAGCCCCAGCATTTT. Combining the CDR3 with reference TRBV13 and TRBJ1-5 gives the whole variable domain AAGVIQSPRHLIKEKRETATLKCYPIPRHDTVYWYQQGPGQDPQFLISFYEKMQSDKGSIPDRFSAQQFSDYHSELNMSSLELGDSALYFCASSLWLRGGQPQHFGDGTRLSIL.

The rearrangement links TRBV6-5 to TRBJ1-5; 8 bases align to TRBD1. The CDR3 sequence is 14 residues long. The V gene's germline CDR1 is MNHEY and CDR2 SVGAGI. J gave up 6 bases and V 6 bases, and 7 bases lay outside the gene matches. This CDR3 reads CASRPTGALQPQHF. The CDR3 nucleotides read TGTGCCAGCAGACCGACAGGGGCCCTTCAGCCCCAGCATTTT.

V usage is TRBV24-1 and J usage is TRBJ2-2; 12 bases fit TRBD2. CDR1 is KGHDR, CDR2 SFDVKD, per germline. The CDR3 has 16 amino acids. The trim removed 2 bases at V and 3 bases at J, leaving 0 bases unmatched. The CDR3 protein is CATSDSSGRDTGELFF. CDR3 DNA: TGTGCCACCAGTGATTCTAGCGGGAGGGACACCGGGGAGCTGTTTTTT.

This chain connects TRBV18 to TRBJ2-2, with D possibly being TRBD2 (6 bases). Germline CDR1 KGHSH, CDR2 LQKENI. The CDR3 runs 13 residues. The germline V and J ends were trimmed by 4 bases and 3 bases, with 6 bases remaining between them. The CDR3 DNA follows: TGTGCCAGCTCACGGGACTACACCGGGGAGCTGTTTTTT. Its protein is CASSRDYTGELFF.

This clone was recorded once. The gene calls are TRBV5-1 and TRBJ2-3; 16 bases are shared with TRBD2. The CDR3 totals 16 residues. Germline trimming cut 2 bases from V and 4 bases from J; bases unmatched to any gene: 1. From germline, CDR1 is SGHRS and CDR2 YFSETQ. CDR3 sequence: CASSFGTSGGADTQYF. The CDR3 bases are TGCGCCAGCAGCTTTGGGACTAGCGGGGGGGCAGATACGCAGTATTTT.

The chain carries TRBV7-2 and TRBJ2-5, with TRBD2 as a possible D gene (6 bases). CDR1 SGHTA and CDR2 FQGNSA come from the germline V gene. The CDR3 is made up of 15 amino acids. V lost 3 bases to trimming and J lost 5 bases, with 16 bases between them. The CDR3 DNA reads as TGTGCCAGCAGCTTCTCCTGGCTAGCGCATGAGACCCAGTACTTC. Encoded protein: CASSFSWLAHETQYF.

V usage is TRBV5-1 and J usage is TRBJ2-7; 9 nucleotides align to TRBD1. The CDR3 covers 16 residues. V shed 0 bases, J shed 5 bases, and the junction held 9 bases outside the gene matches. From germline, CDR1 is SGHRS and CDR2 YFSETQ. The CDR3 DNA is TGCGCCAGCAGCTTGGGAATGGACAGGGGTCGAGACGAGCAGTACTTC. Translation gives CASSLGMDRGRDEQYF.

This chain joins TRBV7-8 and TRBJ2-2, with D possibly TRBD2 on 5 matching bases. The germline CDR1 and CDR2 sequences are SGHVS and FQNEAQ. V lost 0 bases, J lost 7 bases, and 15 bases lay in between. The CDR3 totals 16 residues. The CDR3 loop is CASSLARAVVGGELFF. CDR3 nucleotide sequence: TGTGCCAGCAGCTTAGCGAGGGCGGTCGTAGGCGGGGAGCTGTTTTTT.

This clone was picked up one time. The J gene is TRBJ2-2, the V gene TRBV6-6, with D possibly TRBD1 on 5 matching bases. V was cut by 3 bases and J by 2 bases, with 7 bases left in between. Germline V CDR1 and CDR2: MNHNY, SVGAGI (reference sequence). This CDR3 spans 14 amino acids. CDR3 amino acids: CASSYDSNTGELFF. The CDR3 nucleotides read TGTGCCAGCAGTTATGACAGTAACACCGGGGAGCTGTTTTTT.

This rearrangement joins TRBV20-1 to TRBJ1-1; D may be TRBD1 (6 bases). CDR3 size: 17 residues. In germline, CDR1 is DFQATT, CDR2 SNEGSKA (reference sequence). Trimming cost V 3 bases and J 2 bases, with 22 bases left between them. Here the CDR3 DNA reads TGCAGTGCTAGTCCCTATATCTTCGACAGGCCAAACACTGAAGCTTTCTTT. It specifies CSASPYIFDRPNTEAFF.

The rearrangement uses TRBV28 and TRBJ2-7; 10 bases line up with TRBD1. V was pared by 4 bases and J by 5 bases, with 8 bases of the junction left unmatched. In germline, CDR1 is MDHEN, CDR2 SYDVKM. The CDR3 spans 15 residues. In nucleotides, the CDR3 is TGTGCCAGCAGTTCGGGACAGGGGTCTAGCAACGAGCAGTACTTC. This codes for CASSSGQGSSNEQYF. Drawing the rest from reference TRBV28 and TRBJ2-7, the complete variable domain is DVKVTQSSRYLVKRTGEKVFLECVQDMDHENMFWYRQDPGLGLRLIYFSYDVKMKEKGDIPEGYSVSREKKERFSLILESASTNQTSMYLCASSSGQGSSNEQYFGPGTRLTVT.

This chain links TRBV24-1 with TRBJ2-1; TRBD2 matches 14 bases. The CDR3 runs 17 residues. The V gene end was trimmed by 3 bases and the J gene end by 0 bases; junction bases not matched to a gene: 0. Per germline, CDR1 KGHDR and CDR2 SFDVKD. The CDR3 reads CATSDGLAGGSYNEQFF. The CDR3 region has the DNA TGTGCCACCAGTGATGGACTAGCGGGGGGCTCCTACAATGAGCAGTTCTTC.

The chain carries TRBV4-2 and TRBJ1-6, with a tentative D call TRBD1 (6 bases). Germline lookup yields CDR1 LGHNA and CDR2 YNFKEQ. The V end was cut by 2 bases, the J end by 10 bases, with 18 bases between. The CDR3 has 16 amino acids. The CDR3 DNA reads TGTGCCAGCAGCCAACGGATACAGGGTGGAGAGTCACCCCTCCACTTT. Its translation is CASSQRIQGGESPLHF.

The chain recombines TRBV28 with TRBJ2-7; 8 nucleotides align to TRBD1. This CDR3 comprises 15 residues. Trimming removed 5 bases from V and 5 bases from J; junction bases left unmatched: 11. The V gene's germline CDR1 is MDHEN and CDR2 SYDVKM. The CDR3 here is CASSPLDRVSDEQYF. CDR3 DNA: TGTGCCAGCAGTCCATTGGACAGGGTTAGTGACGAGCAGTACTTC.

CDR3: CASSLRQTNQPQHF. The CDR3 coding sequence is TGTGCCAGCAGCTTGAGGCAGACCAATCAGCCCCAGCATTTT. The chain combines TRBV7-8 with TRBJ1-5, with D uncertain. V lost 3 bases and J lost 3, with 9 bases in between. The CDR3 is 14 residues long. Germline CDR1 reads SGHVS; CDR2 reads FQNEAQ.

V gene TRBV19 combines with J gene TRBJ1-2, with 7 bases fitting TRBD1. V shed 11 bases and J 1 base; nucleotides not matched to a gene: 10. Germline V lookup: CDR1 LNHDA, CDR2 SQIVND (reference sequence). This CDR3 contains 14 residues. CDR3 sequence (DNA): TGTGCCTCTTTTTCCCGGGACAGTAACTATGGCTACACCTTC. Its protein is CASFSRDSNYGYTF.